This T cell receptor (beta chain) was found in a study of T cell responses to AZD1222 COVID-19 vaccine (dated by TCRdb to the early 2020s). Regarding the research as a whole: AZD1222 recipients whose second dose came at about 4 weeks and those whose second dose came at about 12 weeks were combined into one group, since spike-specific TCR depth and breadth did not differ between the two schedules. Trial participants were enrolled by age into subgroups of 18-55, 56-69 and 70-plus years, and around 150, 28 and 57 TCR-sequenced participants, respectively, were included in these subgroups. A total of approximately 250 trial participants underwent TCR sequencing, of whom more than 200 had received two doses of AZD1222 and about 25 had received two doses of the MenACWY control vaccine. Summary of the overall study and its limitations: Conclusions about previously exposed vaccinees are limited because only six or seven AZD1222 recipients were SARS-CoV-2 seropositive at baseline. The 56-69-year group was small, and its depth increase did not reach significance, likely because of low power. The whole spike protein was spanned by vaccine-associated CD4 TCRs, and dominant responses were seen in regions 160-218 and 743-854. Reportedly, almost half of the unique spike-specific TCRs recognized epitopes lying outside the regions that are mutated in the B.1.351 and B.1.1.7 variants. Because no day 14 peak-response samples were available, repertoires were characterized only after the peak T cell response. After two AZD1222 doses, both the breadth and the depth of spike-specific TCRs were significantly higher than at day 0 and than in MenACWY recipients. Participants were mostly white British, with more females than males. The authors suggested clonal diversity may have been underestimated.

Remarks on this clone: Its binding antigen is unknown. Base qualities were left out, and no much larger clone turns up one base away.

The CDR3 regions of human TCRbeta chains were analyzed by immunosequencing. In the source study's methods: Repertoire TCRs were matched against a reference library of SARS-CoV-2-specific TCRs generated with the MIRA antigen-specificity platform. Breadth meant the fraction of unique TCRs that were SARS-CoV-2-associated, whereas depth meant the fraction of total T cells that were SARS-CoV-2-associated. Using the MIRA data, every spike-specific TCR was mapped to the spike region that the TCR reacted to and assigned to either a CD4 or a CD8 class. Log10-transformed breadth and depth values were compared by one-way ANOVA with Sidak's multiple comparisons tests. The table comes from immuneACCESS by way of TCRdb, which keeps in-frame sequences with V and J called. Part of the clones is missing from these tables; in studies checked, under half for an unresolved V gene and the rest for unknown reasons. For V, J and clone size, that table is used; D and trimming come from the DNA. This sample is represented by 130,000 to 150,000 clones; 88% of them were singletons. The ten most abundant clones make up roughly 2% of the sample.

The time point label corresponds to: baseline before first vaccination. Vaccinee samples came from UK trials COV001 and COV002, including a single-blind randomized controlled phase 2/3 trial of AZD1222 (ChAdOx1 nCoV-19) in healthy adults. Trial participant PBMC samples were collected at day 0 and day 28 after the second dose for TCRbeta chain sequencing. V is shortened by 0 bases, J by 0 bases, and the region joining them spans 15 bases. CDR1 SGHAT and CDR2 FQNNGV are derived from the germline V gene. From cysteine to phenylalanine, the CDR3 is 17 amino acids long. Only CDR3 DNA is held: 51 bases, read in frame from base 1.

The chain links TRBV11-2 with TRBJ2-7; 5 matching bases give a weak D call of TRBD1. This clonotype originated in an adult in good health. Sequencing was performed on peripheral blood, taken on day 0 of AZD1222 vaccination. Read as DNA, the sequence is TGTGCCAGCAGCTTAGATTCCGAACAGGCTTCCTCCTACGAGCAGTACTTC. This codes for CASSLDSEQASSYEQYF.